The T cell receptor (beta chain) described here comes from a study of molecular identifiers for immune sequencing clone quantification. MiXCR was run by TCRdb on the PCR reads, yielding one entry per CDR3 protein. The sample contains about 640,000 distinct CDR3 sequences, just under 20% of which appear only once. Sorting defined naive CD8 T cells as CD8+CD4-CCR7+CD45RA+. The CDR3 is made up of 14 amino acids. Germline trimming cut 2 bases from V and 5 bases from J; bases unmatched to any gene: 3. Germline-derived CDR1 and CDR2 are MNHNY and SVGAGI (reference sequence). Findings and limits, study-wide: Among 920,000 or so naive cells, as was reported, spiked Jurkat TCR RNA from one cell was detectable. Highly expanded clone sizes could be underestimated through barcode sharing by identical TCR molecules.

This clonotype turned up a few times. Its target is not known. The source of this sequence is a human donor in good health. Some libraries in this study had Jurkat cell RNA spiked in. Sequencing used naive CD8+ T cells from blood, with Jurkat cell RNA spiked in. The subset here: FACS-sorted CD8+CD4-CCR7+CD45RA+ naive T cells. The chain joins TRBV6-6 to TRBJ1-2, with TRBD1 matching over 9 bases. CDR3 DNA sequence: TGTGCCAGCAGTTACCTGGACAGGGGATATGGCTACACCTTC. The encoded protein is CASSYLDRGYGYTF.